The 23 T cell receptor beta chains given below trace back to one sample, sequenced in a study of T cells in Graves' hyperthyroidism and ophthalmopathy. The investigators amplified TCR beta CDR3 regions from RNA transcripts. A first-round RT-PCR of the TCR CDR3 used the HTBI primer set. One entry per CDR3 protein, called by TCRdb with MiXCR from the multiplex PCR reads. This sample has about 520,000 distinct CDR3 sequences, with around a quarter found just once. Sequencing was done on a sample of blood. The origin of the receptors is a woman in her thirties with Graves' ophthalmopathy.

There are many counts of this clonotype. The chain links TRBV20-1 to TRBJ2-2; 12 positions agree with TRBD1. The V and J ends lost 5 bases and 7 bases, in that order; junction bases with no gene match: 11. CDR3 length equals 16 residues. Germline V lookup: CDR1 DFQATT, CDR2 SNEGSKA (reference sequence). The CDR3 region has the DNA TGCAGTGCTTCAATTCCGGGACAGGGGGCGGTCGGGGAGCTGTTTTTT. Protein product: CSASIPGQGAVGELFF.

The chain carries TRBV5-5 and TRBJ2-5; D is ambiguous. Germline CDR1 and CDR2: SGHKS and YYEKEE (reference sequence). This CDR3 spans 13 amino acids. V was cut by 2 bases and J by 5 bases, with 10 bases left in between. This chain's CDR3 is CASSFPEVETQYF. The CDR3 region has the DNA TGTGCCAGCAGCTTTCCAGAGGTGGAGACCCAGTACTTC.

This clonotype has at least ten counts. The genes are TRBV29-1 and TRBJ1-1, with 7 positions matching TRBD1. J gave up 5 bases and V 7 bases, and 10 bases lay outside the gene matches. CDR1 and CDR2 from the germline V gene are SQVTM and ANQGSEA. CDR3 length: 13 residues. This chain's CDR3 is CSAGGQAVTEAFF. The CDR3 bases are TGCAGCGCCGGAGGACAGGCTGTAACTGAAGCTTTCTTT. The variable domain in full, with the rest retrieved from reference TRBV29-1 and TRBJ1-1, is SAVISQKPSRDICQRGTSLTIQCQVDSQVTMMFWYRQQPGQSLTLIATANQGSEATYESGFVIDKFPISRPNLTFSTLTVSNMSPEDSSIYLCSAGGQAVTEAFFGQGTRLTVV.

This clonotype came up many times. The rearrangement uses TRBV6-5 and TRBJ1-1; D unclear. This CDR3 is 12 amino acids long. V lost 7 bases to trimming and J lost 2 bases, with 8 bases between them. In germline, CDR1 is MNHEY, CDR2 SVGAGI. For the CDR3, the DNA is TGTGCCAGCACCATACGAAACACTGAAGCTTTCTTT. It yields the protein CASTIRNTEAFF.

This clonotype was counted many times. V usage is TRBV27 and J usage is TRBJ2-2, with 8 bases lining up with TRBD1. V dropped 5 bases and J dropped 4; count of bases not matched to a gene: 3. Germline CDR1 reads MNHEY; CDR2 reads SMNVEV (reference sequence). The CDR3 is 14 residues long. CDR3 sequence reads: CASSTTGGTGELFF. The CDR3 DNA follows: TGTGCCAGCAGTACTACAGGGGGCACCGGGGAGCTGTTTTTT.

The chain carries TRBV5-4 and TRBJ2-7; D is unresolved. Germline V gene lookup returns CDR1 SGHNT and CDR2 YYREEE (reference sequence). V was clipped by 4 bases and J by 7 bases, with 21 bases between them. The CDR3 loop spans 15 amino acids. CDR3 DNA sequence: TGTGCCAGCAGCCCGCGAGAATCATCGGGCGGAGAGCAGTACTTC. As protein: CASSPRESSGGEQYF. The full variable domain, rest sourced from reference TRBV5-4 and TRBJ2-7, is ETGVTQSPTHLIKTRGQQVTLRCSSQSGHNTVSWYQQALGQGPQFIFQYYREEENGRGNFPPRFSGLQFPNYSSELNVNALELDDSALYLCASSPRESSGGEQYFGPGTRLTVT.

The chain uses TRBV28 and TRBJ2-6; TRBD1 agrees at 7 bases. V shed 4 bases, J shed 1 base, and the junction held 10 bases outside the gene matches. This CDR3 region has 18 residues. Germline values: CDR1 MDHEN, CDR2 SYDVKM. CDR3 loop: CASSSTQGKRSGANVLTF. CDR3 nucleotide sequence: TGTGCCAGCAGTTCCACACAGGGGAAGAGGTCTGGGGCCAACGTCCTGACTTTC.

This clonotype appeared many times. The chain has TRBV2 and TRBJ2-5, with 9 nucleotides matching TRBD2. The CDR3 runs to 17 residues. V was pared by 0 bases and J by 3 bases, with 8 bases of the junction left unmatched. Germline assignment: CDR1 SNHLY and CDR2 FYNNEI. This chain's CDR3 is CASSEALAGGLKETQYF. The CDR3 DNA sequence: TGTGCCAGCAGTGAAGCGCTGGCGGGGGGGCTTAAAGAGACCCAGTACTTC.

V gene TRBV5-1 combines with J gene TRBJ1-2; 11 positions match TRBD1. After removal of 2 bases from V and 8 bases from J, the junction contained 8 bases not matched to a gene. Germline CDR1 reads SGHRS; CDR2 reads YFSETQ. The CDR3 extends over 15 amino acids. As DNA, the CDR3 is TGCGCCAGCAGCTTTAATGGACAGGGGGCGTTCGGCTACACCTTC. It codes for CASSFNGQGAFGYTF.

This clonotype appeared a few times. V gene TRBV6-1 combines with J gene TRBJ2-6, with D possibly TRBD1 on 6 matching bases. CDR1 and CDR2 (germline): MNHNS, SASEGT. The CDR3 extends over 18 amino acids. Trimming pared 4 bases from V and 0 bases from J, leaving 16 bases between. The CDR3 DNA is TGTGCCAGCAGTGGGGGGCAGGGGAAGAGCTCTGGGGCCAACGTCCTGACTTTC. It is translated as CASSGGQGKSSGANVLTF.

This clonotype was seen a few times. This chain uses TRBV20-1 with TRBJ2-7, with a tentative D call TRBD2 (6 bases). This CDR3 spans 11 amino acids. V lost 6 bases and J 7 bases, leaving 13 bases between the germline ends. CDR1 DFQATT and CDR2 SNEGSKA come from the germline V gene (reference sequence). The CDR3, as DNA: TGCAGTGCGCCAGACGGGGGTGAGCAGTACTTC. Encoded protein: CSAPDGGEQYF.

The chain is built from TRBV25-1 and TRBJ2-6, with D maybe TRBD2 (6 bases). Deletions cut 2 bases from V and 1 base from J, with 15 bases between. This CDR3 is 18 amino acids long. Germline V gene lookup returns CDR1 MGHDK and CDR2 SYGVNS. The CDR3 reads CASSEHGGVKSGANVLTF. CDR3 bases: TGTGCCAGCAGTGAACACGGAGGGGTAAAGTCTGGGGCCAACGTCCTGACTTTC.

This sequence joins TRBV13 and TRBJ1-1, with D possibly TRBD1 on 5 matching bases. Germline CDR1 PRHDT, CDR2 FYEKMQ (reference sequence). This CDR3 has 16 amino acids. V shed 1 base and J shed 3 bases, with 15 bases lying between them. The CDR3 DNA follows: TGTGCCAGCAGCTTAGTCGGGACCAAAGGGGACACTGAAGCTTTCTTT. Its protein product is CASSLVGTKGDTEAFF. Full variable domain (outside the CDR3, taken from reference TRBV13 and TRBJ1-1): AAGVIQSPRHLIKEKRETATLKCYPIPRHDTVYWYQQGPGQDPQFLISFYEKMQSDKGSIPDRFSAQQFSDYHSELNMSSLELGDSALYFCASSLVGTKGDTEAFFGQGTRLTVV.

The rearrangement joins TRBV12-3 or TRBV12-4 to TRBJ2-7; 7 bases are a match to TRBD1. The CDR3 totals 15 residues. With V trimmed by 6 bases and J by 6 bases, 14 bases remained unmatched. The CDR3 sequence: CASRYRGGAQTEQYF. CDR3 nucleotides: TGTGCCAGCAGATATAGAGGGGGCGCACAAACCGAGCAGTACTTC.

This clonotype was counted at least ten times. The chain links TRBV27 to TRBJ1-1; TRBD1 might be the D (6 bases). The CDR3 length is 16 residues. The ends were cut back, 7 bases at V and 1 base at J, with 19 bases in the middle. Germline-derived CDR1 and CDR2 are MNHEY and SMNVEV (reference sequence). The CDR3 sequence: CASTPRQGRGNTEAFF. The CDR3 DNA reads as TGTGCCAGCACCCCAAGGCAGGGGCGTGGGAACACTGAAGCTTTCTTT.

This clonotype has a count of ten or more. The V and J genes are TRBV14 and TRBJ2-6; TRBD1 matches at 11 bases. Germline V gene data show CDR1 as SGHDN and CDR2 as FVKESK. The V segment lost 5 bases and the J segment 0 bases; nucleotides outside the gene matches: 9. The CDR3 extends over 19 amino acids. The CDR3 DNA reads as TGTGCCAGCAGCTCCACCCGGGACAGGGGGTTCTCTGGGGCCAACGTCCTGACTTTC. It yields the protein CASSSTRDRGFSGANVLTF.

Of note for this clonotype: Here the CDR3 omits its conserved ending phenylalanine or tryptophan, so a read error is the likely source. The chain is built from TRBV27 and TRBJ2-2; no firm D call. V was trimmed by 0 bases and J by 4 bases, leaving 6 bases between them. Germline values: CDR1 MNHEY, CDR2 SMNVEV (reference sequence). The CDR3 is 14 residues long. This chain's CDR3 is CASSLSYITGELFL. In nucleotides, the CDR3 is TGTGCCAGCAGTTTATCGTATATCACCGGGGAGCTGTTTCTT.

V gene TRBV18 combines with J gene TRBJ1-2, with unresolved D. V was cut by 3 bases and J by 0 bases, with 8 bases left in between. The germline V gene encodes CDR1 KGHSH and CDR2 LQKENI. This CDR3 is 14 amino acids long. CDR3 sequence (DNA): TGTGCCAGCTCACCCCTAGGCGCTAACTATGGCTACACCTTC. Encoded protein: CASSPLGANYGYTF.

V usage is TRBV9 and J usage is TRBJ1-3; D is unclear. The V gene's germline CDR1 is SGDLS and CDR2 YYNGEE. The CDR3 has 16 residues. The V end lost 6 bases, the J end lost 2 bases, and 18 bases lay between the germline ends. The DNA of the CDR3 is TGTGCCAGCACCCCTGGGAGCCCTCTAGCTGGAAACACCATATATTTT. This sequence encodes CASTPGSPLAGNTIYF. Drawing the rest from reference TRBV9 and TRBJ1-3, the complete variable domain is DSGVTQTPKHLITATGQRVTLRCSPRSGDLSVYWYQQSLDQGLQFLIQYYNGEERAKGNILERFSAQQFPDLHSELNLSSLELGDSALYFCASTPGSPLAGNTIYFGEGSWLTVV.

This chain joins TRBV11-1 and TRBJ2-1, with D perhaps matching TRBD1 (5 bases). CDR3 size: 14 residues. The V gene lost 8 bases and the J gene lost 3 bases, with 14 bases spanning the gap. Germline-derived CDR1 and CDR2 are SGHAT and FQDESV (reference sequence). CDR3 in amino acids: CASGINQGYNEQFF. Written as DNA, the CDR3 is TGTGCCAGCGGTATAAATCAGGGCTACAATGAGCAGTTCTTC.

This clonotype was counted ten times or more. The genes are TRBV7-3 and TRBJ2-5; D gene uncertain. CDR1 is SGHTA, CDR2 FQGTGA, per germline. The CDR3 length is 13 residues. Trimming removed 8 bases at V and 4 bases at J, with 14 bases between. For the CDR3, the DNA is TGTGCCAGCGGCCTTGGCCGAGGAGAGACCCAGTACTTC. It is translated as CASGLGRGETQYF.

In its sample, this clonotype was seen many times. The V gene is TRBV12-3 or TRBV12-4, the J gene TRBJ2-5, with 9 bases fitting TRBD2. The CDR3 length is 14 residues. V shed 5 bases, J shed 5 bases, and the junction held 6 bases outside the gene matches. This chain's CDR3 is CASSRVAGDETQYF. CDR3 DNA: TGTGCCAGCAGTCGAGTAGCGGGGGATGAGACCCAGTACTTC.

This clonotype was counted many times. The chain is built from TRBV9 and TRBJ1-3, with TRBD1 matching 10 bases. V lost 3 bases, J lost 0 bases, and 3 bases stayed unmatched. The germline gives CDR1 SGDLS, CDR2 YYNGEE. CDR3 size: 16 residues. Here the CDR3 DNA reads TGTGCCAGCAGCGGACAGGGGGCCATCTCTGGAAACACCATATATTTT. Protein product: CASSGQGAISGNTIYF.